This T cell receptor beta chain was captured by sequencing in a study of cytomegalovirus exposure and HLA in healthy donors (dated by TCRdb to 2015 to 2018). Some background on the complete study: In an earlier analysis of some 550 of the donors, roughly 300 Gb of sequence data and some 100 million unique TCR beta sequences from approximately 180 million T cells were reported. To decide whether each TCR beta V gene segment behaved as functional or pseudogenic, an earlier analysis of 587 of the donors relied on high-throughput TCR beta sequencing. The study used immunosequencing to profile the T cell repertoires of approximately 640 subjects and linked those repertoires to cytomegalovirus serostatus. The study was designed to test whether signatures of past pathogen exposure could be identified by cataloging public T cell receptors. Roughly 300 gigabases of sequencing data and tens of millions of unique TCR sequences were included in an early release covering around 650 HLA-typed donors. About five DR-DQ haplotypes were handled as single units for association and clustering because linkage in the cohort was strong. Both class I and class II loci were covered by HLA typing, at four-digit resolution. Rather than using new phenotypic data, the later analysis identified candidate immune exposures from TCR beta sequences and from how often those sequences occurred across donors. Donor age, sex, ethnicity and CMV serostatus were compiled alongside the repertoire data. To study patterns of TCR occurrence, a later analysis re-analyzed previously published TCR beta repertoires from 550 to 800 donors and added high-resolution HLA genotyping. All discovery cohort repertoires had been generated using a single sequencing platform. The number of typed donors differed by locus: roughly 620-630 for A, B, C, DRB1 and DQB1; 522 for DQA1; around 580 for DPA1; and about 450 for DPB1. High-throughput TCR immunosequencing, statistical association of individual TCRs with disease status, and machine learning were combined to predict cytomegalovirus infection status. Among around 400 genotyped donors of the cohort, an average of about 240,000 unique TCR beta nucleotide sequences was sequenced per donor, of which about 18% were non-productive. Genome-wide SNP genotypes for about three fifths of the 666 donors were used in a later genetic analysis, which treated that subset as a discovery cohort. Among the roughly 380 genotyped donors, around 79% belonged to the genetic ancestry cluster associated with self-reported Caucasian donors. A separate validation cohort of roughly 110 different subjects was used in addition to the 666-subject first cohort. Results the study describes overall, beyond this receptor: The cohort was sequenced for TCR beta chains only, and without alpha or paired-chain data the features that could be detected were limited. According to a later analysis, TCR association rates differed among HLA loci, with DRB1 alleles showing the most associated TCRs and HLA-C alleles showing the fewest. In both the original and validation cohorts, the classifier was reported to diagnose cytomegalovirus status with high specificity and sensitivity. According to a later analysis, parvovirus B19, influenza, CMV and Epstein-Barr virus appeared linked to several top co-occurrence clusters. According to a later analysis, most CMV-associated TCR beta chains appeared to be HLA-restricted, and the HLA associations seemed to be driven largely by CMV exposure. Immune exposure information for the cohort was limited to CMV serostatus. The sequencing pipeline was judged likely to have produced a cluster of highly shared sequence variants as a technical artifact. Presence/absence analyses assumed roughly uniform sequencing depth across donors, an assumption that may not hold. In an earlier analysis of 500 to 650 of the donors, most TCR beta V segments appeared in productive rearrangements about 87% or about 30% of the time, broadly matching IMGT annotations. Compared with equally common non-associated chains, HLA-associated TCR beta chains in a later analysis were more clonally expanded and had lower generation probabilities. Specific HLA alleles were associated with over 15,000 TCR beta sequences at a false discovery rate of 0.05 in a later analysis. In the study, 150 to 200 TCR beta chains were listed as associated with cytomegalovirus. V-gene and J-gene trimming of TCR beta chains was associated with a missense DCLRE1C variant in a later genetic analysis, and the association was replicated in an independent cohort. Correlated functional status among segregating V segments might reflect linkage disequilibrium, but an unknown experimental factor could not be ruled out. According to the authors, the approach could potentially be generalized to other disease states and immunological phenotypes. Strong co-occurrence of HLA alleles, especially DR and DQ, made assigning TCR associations to individual alleles difficult. Three of the identified cytomegalovirus-associated TCR beta chains were confirmed in vitro to be specific for cytomegalovirus antigens. In a later genetic analysis, fewer N-insertions in productive TCRs were reported among donors in an Asian-associated ancestry cluster than the 666-donor mean. Some IMGT-functional V segments, including TRBV6-2 and TRBV6-3, could not be distinguished by the 87-base-pair reads and were therefore excluded. Because HLA typing was unavailable for some donors at each locus, only the typed subset was used in association tests. A further reported finding was that TCR beta sequences accurately predicted the HLA-A and HLA-B alleles for most subjects in the first cohort. Most TCR sequences were seen in very few donors, while some public TCRs were found in many individuals. The earlier analysis of nearly 600 of the donors excluded some 16 rarely observed V segments, including chromosome 9 orphons, because counts were too low.

Libraries were built with the immunoSEQ multiplex PCR assay. A mixture of 60 forward primers for TCR Vbeta segments and 13 reverse primers for TCR Jbeta segments was used in the multiplex PCR. Amplification of the CDR3 region of rearranged TCR beta genes was performed with a multiplex PCR assay on genomic DNA. The Illumina HiSeq System was used to sequence the amplified TCR beta libraries as 87-base-pair reads. The authors' pipeline ran thus. In a later analysis, some 80 million unique TCR beta chains were counted across the 500 to 700 repertoires, and approximately 9.9 million of these chains were shared by at least two donors. A nearest-neighbor algorithm error-corrected the raw reads and collapsed the reads into unique sequences, merging closely related sequences to remove PCR and sequencing errors. To assign V, D and J gene segments, CDR3 sequences were aligned to IMGT reference sequences. For a sequence to be retained, a match of at least six nucleotides to both a V gene segment and a J gene segment was required. Rearrangements were called productive when the CDR3 lacked stop codons and stayed in frame with V and J; all others were non-productive. CDR3 was defined according to IMGT convention as the region running from the second conserved V-encoded cysteine to the conserved J-encoded phenylalanine. In an earlier analysis of more than 550 of the donors, sequences lacking an unambiguous match to a single V gene segment were excluded. An earlier analysis of 550 to 650 of the donors classified V segments as functional when productive rearrangements were above 56.7% and as segregating when the standard deviation between donors was above 5%. A statistical classification framework was developed to diagnose cytomegalovirus status using the catalog of TCR beta chain sequences. V and J gene assignment, in a later analysis, came from comparing TCR nucleotide sequences with IMGT/GENE-DB human TR gene sequences. In a later analysis, CDR3 sequences and most-parsimonious VDJ recombination scenarios were assigned using the TCRdist pipeline. In a later analysis, each TCR beta chain was defined by its CDR3 amino acid sequence together with its V-gene family, and reads lacking a unique V-gene family were excluded. In a later analysis, 550 to 650 highly shared, low-generation-probability nucleotide sequences were removed to address suspected cross-contamination and a sequencing artifact. In a later analysis, a clonal expansion index for each public chain was calculated from normalized within-repertoire ranks of inferred template counts. In a later analysis, generation probabilities were computed using a VDJ recombination model fitted to out-of-frame rearrangements, and the results were checked against IGoR. Hypergeometric tests were used in a later analysis to score TCR-TCR, TCR-HLA and TCR-CMV co-occurrence, with a repertoire-size bias correction applied to the TCR pairs. To estimate false discovery rates, a later analysis permuted the HLA or CMV assignments 20 times. A later analysis grouped co-occurring TCRs with DBSCAN, adding TCRdist sequence similarity when clustering within HLA-allele-positive subsets. Repertoires with fewer than 30,000 or more than 120,000 public chains were left out of co-occurrence clustering, as were about five repertoires with anomalous nucleotide sharing. TCRdb holds this immuneACCESS table with in-frame rearrangements only. Some clones are missing; in checked studies, unresolved V genes explain under half, and the rest has no known cause. V and J calls and clone size are copied from that table; D and trimming were computed from the DNA. The table held for this sample gives some 84,000 clones. About 0.5% of the sample goes to the ten largest clones.

The junction carries 5 bases between V and J, which are trimmed by 4 bases and 6 bases respectively. The CDR3 covers 11 residues, taking in both the cysteine and the phenylalanine. Just the 33-base CDR3 DNA is kept, in frame starting at base 1. The CDR1 and CDR2 encoded by the germline V gene are SGHAT and FQNNGV. On this clone: It lacks a known antigen.

In total, 500 to 700 healthy bone marrow donors made up the cohort. All cohort members were sampled while nominally healthy, although unrecorded immune exposures were likely present. The donor tested CMV seronegative and was one of the 352 seronegative cohort members. Every donor gave a peripheral blood sample, and the peripheral blood mononuclear cells from that sample were used for TCR beta sequencing. The Qiagen DNeasy Blood Extraction Kit was used to extract genomic DNA from the blood cell samples. The sequence was collected from a man between 45 and 60 years old in good health and CMV-seronegative. This chain is built from TRBV11-2 and TRBJ2-3, with no confident D gene call. Sequencing was performed on PBMCs. CDR3 sequence: CASSSSDTQYF. The bases read TGTGCCAGCAGCTCGTCGGATACGCAGTATTTT.